A single sample is the source of the 24 T cell receptor beta chains below, sequenced in a study of blood T cell repertoires in COVID-19. Clones were read by immunoSEQ multiplex PCR, and TCRdb kept only the in-frame ones, dropping some. The sample contains about 190,000 clones, around nine tenths of which appear only once. Sequenced material: peripheral blood. Every receptor here comes from a man aged 60-69 years with active or convalescent COVID-19.

This clone was counted only a few times. The gene calls are TRBV18 and TRBJ1-6; D possibly corresponds to TRBD1 (5 bases). This CDR3 region has 15 residues. Deletions cut 0 bases from V and 6 bases from J, with 9 bases between. Germline CDR1 reads KGHSH; CDR2 reads LQKENI. This CDR3 reads CASSPPSRGNSPLHF. The CDR3 nucleotides read TGTGCCAGCTCACCACCGAGTAGGGGTAATTCACCCCTCCACTTT.

The chain uses TRBV29-1 and TRBJ2-1, with 15 bases lining up with TRBD2. Germline CDR1 and CDR2: SQVTM and ANQGSEA. After removal of 4 bases from V and 8 bases from J, the junction contained 6 bases not matched to a gene. This CDR3 is built from 15 residues. The CDR3 DNA sequence: TGCAGCGTTGCAAGGACTAGCGGGGGGGCCGATGAGCAGTTCTTC. Protein: CSVARTSGGADEQFF.

This rearrangement joins TRBV28 to TRBJ2-7, with D possibly being TRBD2 (5 bases). The CDR3 spans 14 residues. CDR1 is MDHEN and CDR2 is SYDVKM in the germline V gene. The germline V and J ends were trimmed by 2 bases and 3 bases, with 11 bases remaining between them. The CDR3 protein is CASSLGSAVYEQYF. CDR3 sequence (DNA): TGTGCCAGCAGTTTAGGGAGCGCGGTCTACGAGCAGTACTTC.

The chain is built from TRBV5-1 and TRBJ1-5; no clear D gene. The CDR3 is 14 residues long. Germline V gives CDR1 SGHRS, CDR2 YFSETQ. V was cut by 4 bases and J by 6 bases, with 14 bases left in between. The CDR3 region is CASSLVPGGQPQHF. CDR3 coding DNA: TGCGCCAGCAGCCTGGTCCCGGGAGGTCAGCCCCAGCATTTT.

This clone was seen only a few times. This rearrangement joins TRBV21-1 to TRBJ1-1; the table's TRBD1 call for D was not verified on the DNA. TRBV21-1 constitutes a pseudogene. The CDR3 is made up of 17 amino acids. The CDR3 reads CASSKWARTGGYTEAFF. CDR3 sequence (DNA): TGTGCCAGCAGCAAATGGGCGCGGACAGGGGGATACACTGAAGCTTTCTTT.

The CDR3 loop is CASSLGWGAGNTIYF. CDR3 DNA: TGTGCCAGCAGCTTAGGGTGGGGGGCTGGAAACACCATATATTTT. The chain employs TRBV7-8 and TRBJ1-3; D is possibly TRBD1 (5 bases). The germline V gene encodes CDR1 SGHVS and CDR2 FQNEAQ. V was shortened by 1 base and J by 2 bases, with 9 bases between the two germline ends. The CDR3 extends over 15 amino acids.

The chain couples TRBV6-5 to TRBJ2-7; TRBD1 matches 9 bases. Losses at the gene ends were 4 bases for V and 5 bases for J; bases not matched to a gene: 9. The germline V gene has CDR1 MNHEY and CDR2 SVGAGI. The CDR3 spans 15 residues. CDR3 sequence: CASSSTGGRENEQYF. CDR3 nucleotide sequence: TGTGCCAGCAGTTCTACAGGGGGCAGGGAAAACGAGCAGTACTTC.

The chain links TRBV7-7 to TRBJ2-5; 10 bases agree with TRBD1. The CDR3 is 18 residues long. V was pared by 5 bases and J by 3 bases, with 15 bases of the junction left unmatched. In germline, CDR1 is SSHAT, CDR2 FNYEAQ (reference sequence). In nucleotides, the CDR3 is TGTGCCAGCAGCCCGGGGCTCCCGGGACAGGGGTTTAAAGAGACCCAGTACTTC. The encoded protein is CASSPGLPGQGFKETQYF.

This clone was counted a single time. The chain is built from TRBV21-1 and TRBJ1-2; TRBD1 reflects the table's D call only, with no check against the DNA. TRBV21-1 is a recognized pseudogene. The CDR3 contains 12 residues. Written as DNA, the CDR3 is TGTGCCAGCCAACATCCCGCTTATGGCTACACCTTC. This encodes CASQHPAYGYTF.

The CDR3 protein is CASSPRGGFYGYTF. The CDR3 coding sequence is TGTGCCAGCTCACCACGGGGGGGTTTCTATGGCTACACCTTC. This chain links TRBV18 with TRBJ1-2, with D maybe TRBD1 (5 bases). Per the germline V gene, CDR1 is KGHSH and CDR2 is LQKENI. V lost 1 base to trimming and J lost 4 bases, with 10 bases between them. The CDR3 runs 14 residues. The full variable domain, with the rest looked up from reference TRBV18 and TRBJ1-2, is NAGVMQNPRHLVRRRGQEARLRCSPMKGHSHVYWYRQLPEEGLKFMVYLQKENIIDESGMPKERFSAEFPKEGPSILRIQQVVRGDSAAYFCASSPRGGFYGYTFGSGTRLTVV.

The genes are TRBV29-1 and TRBJ1-2; tentatively, D is TRBD1 (6 bases). Trimming took 4 bases from V and 7 from J, leaving 13 bases between them. Germline values: CDR1 SQVTM, CDR2 ANQGSEA. The CDR3 totals 12 residues. Here the CDR3 reads CSVGQSRGGYTF. CDR3 nucleotide sequence: TGCAGCGTTGGACAGTCCAGGGGTGGCTACACCTTC.

The chain uses TRBV5-4 and TRBJ1-1; D is uncertain. CDR1 is SGHNT, CDR2 YYREEE, per germline (reference sequence). Trimming stripped 4 bases from V and 1 base from J, with 8 bases between. CDR3 size: 13 residues. The CDR3 coding sequence is TGTGCCAGCAGCACCGACACGAACACTGAAGCTTTCTTT. Translating it yields CASSTDTNTEAFF. The full variable domain, in which reference TRBV5-4 and TRBJ1-1 provide the parts outside the CDR3, is ETGVTQSPTHLIKTRGQQVTLRCSSQSGHNTVSWYQQALGQGPQFIFQYYREEENGRGNFPPRFSGLQFPNYSSELNVNALELDDSALYLCASSTDTNTEAFFGQGTRLTVV.

V and J are TRBV24-1 and TRBJ2-1, with a weak D call TRBD2 (7 bases). Trimming took 3 bases from V and 2 from J, leaving 19 bases between them. The CDR3 runs to 18 residues. Per the germline V gene, CDR1 is KGHDR and CDR2 is SFDVKD. The CDR3 region has the DNA TGTGCCACCAGTGATCGCTCGGTGAGGGGGGGGACCTACAATGAGCAGTTCTTC. Encoded protein: CATSDRSVRGGTYNEQFF.

The gene calls are TRBV2 and TRBJ2-3; the match to TRBD1 covers 10 bases. This CDR3 contains 16 residues. The germline gives CDR1 SNHLY, CDR2 FYNNEI. Trimming at V came to 4 bases and at J to 1 base, leaving 5 bases not matched to a gene. CDR3 sequence reads: CASSGLGTGGTDTQYF. CDR3 DNA: TGTGCCAGCAGTGGATTGGGGACAGGGGGCACAGATACGCAGTATTTT.

The CDR3 DNA follows: TGTGCCAGCAGACAGACAGGGGTCAGGGGCTACACCTTC. Its translation is CASRQTGVRGYTF. The rearrangement joins TRBV5-6 to TRBJ1-2; 8 bases map to TRBD1. The ends lost 5 bases at V and 8 bases at J; junction bases unmatched: 8. This CDR3 comprises 13 residues. The V gene's germline CDR1 is SGHDT and CDR2 YYEEEE.

The rearrangement links TRBV4-1 to TRBJ1-4; no firm D call. Looked up from germline, CDR1 is MGHRA and CDR2 is YSYEKL. The length of the CDR3 is 14 residues. V lost 1 base and J lost 7, with 10 bases in between. The CDR3 region has the DNA TGCGCCAGCAGCCAAGGAGGGAGTGTTGAAAAACTGTTTTTT. Its protein is CASSQGGSVEKLFF.

J is TRBJ2-2 and V is TRBV4-1; TRBD1 aligns across 9 bases. Germline V gene data show CDR1 as MGHRA and CDR2 as YSYEKL. V shed 0 bases, J shed 4 bases, and the junction held 3 bases outside the gene matches. This CDR3 contains 16 residues. CDR3 region: CASSQEGQGGTGELFF. The CDR3 DNA sequence: TGCGCCAGCAGCCAAGAGGGACAGGGAGGCACCGGGGAGCTGTTTTTT.

This chain joins TRBV6-5 and TRBJ1-5; D is ambiguous. V was cut by 4 bases and J by 4 bases, with 14 bases left in between. Germline V CDR1 and CDR2: MNHEY, SVGAGI. The CDR3 contains 15 residues. The CDR3, as DNA: TGTGCCAGCAGTTCCCAAGTCACGGGGAATCAGCCCCAGCATTTT. Translating gives CASSSQVTGNQPQHF.

The CDR3 reads CASSRTGDSPLHF. The DNA for the CDR3 is TGTGCCAGTAGTCGGACAGGGGATTCACCCCTCCACTTT. The chain has TRBV19 and TRBJ1-6, with 9 bases matching TRBD1. The CDR3 runs 13 residues. V gave up 5 bases and J gave up 8 bases; unmatched junction bases: 1. CDR1 and CDR2 from the germline V gene are LNHDA and SQIVND (reference sequence).

The count of this clone is one. V gene TRBV19 combines with J gene TRBJ2-1, with a weak D call TRBD2 (6 bases). Trimming left V 5 bases short and J 16 bases short, with 21 bases between. Per the germline V gene, CDR1 is LNHDA and CDR2 is SQIVND (reference sequence). The CDR3 covers 13 residues. CDR3 sequence: CASSAQAGRSLFF. CDR3 nucleotide sequence: TGTGCCAGTAGTGCACAGGCGGGGCGCAGCCTATTCTTC.

This chain connects TRBV6-5 to TRBJ2-3; D possibly corresponds to TRBD1 (6 bases). Looked up from germline, CDR1 is MNHEY and CDR2 is SVGAGI. The CDR3 runs 15 residues. V was cut by 6 bases and J by 1 base, with 14 bases left in between. As DNA, the CDR3 is TGTGCCAGCAGACACAGGGTCACAGGCACAGATACGCAGTATTTT. Protein product: CASRHRVTGTDTQYF.

The chain couples TRBV3-1 (or the pseudogene TRBV3-2) to TRBJ2-1; D is uncertain. The ends were cut back, 4 bases at V and 8 bases at J, with 6 bases in the middle. This CDR3 region has 11 residues. Germline V CDR1 and CDR2: LGHDT, YNNKEL (reference sequence). The CDR3 spells CASSRLDEQFF. DNA of the CDR3: TGTGCCAGCAGCCGTTTAGATGAGCAGTTCTTC.

Concerning this clone itself: The sample carries other DNA sequences with the same CDR3. The DNA for the CDR3 is TGTGCCAGCAAACAGGGGGGGAACACTGAAGCTTTCTTT. Translated: CASKQGGNTEAFF. The chain has TRBV25-1 and TRBJ1-1, with TRBD1 identical over 8 bases. Germline values: CDR1 MGHDK, CDR2 SYGVNS. V gave up 7 bases and J gave up 1 base; unmatched junction bases: 2. The CDR3 is 13 amino acids.

The rearrangement joins TRBV14 to TRBJ1-1; D is possibly TRBD1 (6 bases). V lost 1 base and J 8 bases, leaving 11 bases between the germline ends. Germline assignment: CDR1 SGHDN and CDR2 FVKESK. This CDR3 spans 13 amino acids. The CDR3 DNA follows: TGTGCCAGCAGCCAAGCAGGGGCCCTCGAAGCTTTCTTT. Its protein product is CASSQAGALEAFF.